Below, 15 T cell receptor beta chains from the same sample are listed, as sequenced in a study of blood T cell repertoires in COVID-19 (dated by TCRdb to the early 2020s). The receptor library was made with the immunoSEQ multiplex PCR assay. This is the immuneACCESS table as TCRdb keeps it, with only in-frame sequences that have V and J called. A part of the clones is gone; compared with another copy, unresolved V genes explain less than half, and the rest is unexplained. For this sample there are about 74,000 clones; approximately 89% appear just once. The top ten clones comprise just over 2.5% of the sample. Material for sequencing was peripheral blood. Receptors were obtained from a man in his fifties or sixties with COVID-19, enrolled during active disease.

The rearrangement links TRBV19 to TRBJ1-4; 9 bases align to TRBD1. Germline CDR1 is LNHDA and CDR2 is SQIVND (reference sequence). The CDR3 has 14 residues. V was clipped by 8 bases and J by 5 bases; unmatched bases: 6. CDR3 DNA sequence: TGTGCCAGTCGATTGACAGGGGGGAATGAAAAACTGTTTTTT. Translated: CASRLTGGNEKLFF.

This CDR3 reads CAWSVTQYQETQYF. The CDR3 region has the DNA TGTGCCTGGAGTGTAACACAGTACCAAGAGACCCAGTACTTC. The chain joins TRBV30 to TRBJ2-5, with no clear D. CDR1 and CDR2 (germline): GTSNPN, SVGIG (reference sequence). This CDR3 has 14 amino acids. Deletions cut 0 bases from V and 0 bases from J, with 8 bases between.

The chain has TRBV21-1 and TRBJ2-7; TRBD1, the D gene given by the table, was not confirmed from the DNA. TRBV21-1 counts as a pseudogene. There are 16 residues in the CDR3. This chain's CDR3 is CASSPKAAGSVHEQYF. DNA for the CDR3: TGTGCCAGCAGCCCTAAGGCCGCAGGGTCGGTCCACGAGCAGTACTTC.

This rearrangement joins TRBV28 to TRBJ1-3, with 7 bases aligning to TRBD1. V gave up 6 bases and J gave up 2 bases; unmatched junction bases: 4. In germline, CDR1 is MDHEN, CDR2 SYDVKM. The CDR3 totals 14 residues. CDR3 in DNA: TGTGCCAGCAGACAACAGGGGCCTGGAAACACCATATATTTT. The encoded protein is CASRQQGPGNTIYF.

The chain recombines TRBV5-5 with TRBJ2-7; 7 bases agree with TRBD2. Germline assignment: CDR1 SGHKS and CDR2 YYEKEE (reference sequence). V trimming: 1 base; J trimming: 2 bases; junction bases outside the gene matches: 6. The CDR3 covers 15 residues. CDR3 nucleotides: TGTGCCAGCAGCTTGCGGCTAGCGGCTACCTACGAGCAGTACGTC. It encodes CASSLRLAATYEQYV.

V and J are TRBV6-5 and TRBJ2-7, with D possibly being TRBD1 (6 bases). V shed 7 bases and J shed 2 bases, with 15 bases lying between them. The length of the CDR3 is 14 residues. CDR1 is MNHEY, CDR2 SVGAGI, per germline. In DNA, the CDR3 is TGTGCCAGCATCTTGGGGGCCACAGCCTACGAGCAGTACTTC. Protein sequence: CASILGATAYEQYF.

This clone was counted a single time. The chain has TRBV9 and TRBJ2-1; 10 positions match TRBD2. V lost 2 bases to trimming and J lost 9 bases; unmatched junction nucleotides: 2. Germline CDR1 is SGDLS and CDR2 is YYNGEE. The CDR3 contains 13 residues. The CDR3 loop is CASSVIAGGEQFF. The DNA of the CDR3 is TGTGCCAGCAGCGTTATAGCGGGAGGTGAGCAGTTCTTC.

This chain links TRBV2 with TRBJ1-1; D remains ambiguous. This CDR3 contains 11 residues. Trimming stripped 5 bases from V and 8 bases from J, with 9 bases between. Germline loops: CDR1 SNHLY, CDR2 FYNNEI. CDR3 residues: CASSPQREAFF. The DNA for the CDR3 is TGTGCCAGCAGTCCCCAGAGGGAAGCTTTCTTT.

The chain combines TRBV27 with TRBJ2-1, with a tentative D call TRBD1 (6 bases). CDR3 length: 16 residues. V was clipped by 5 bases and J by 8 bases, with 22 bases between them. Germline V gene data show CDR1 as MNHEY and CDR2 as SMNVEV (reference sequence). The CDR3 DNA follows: TGTGCCAGCAGTCGCCTCCAAGGACAGAAAAGGGATGAGCAGTTCTTC. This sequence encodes CASSRLQGQKRDEQFF.

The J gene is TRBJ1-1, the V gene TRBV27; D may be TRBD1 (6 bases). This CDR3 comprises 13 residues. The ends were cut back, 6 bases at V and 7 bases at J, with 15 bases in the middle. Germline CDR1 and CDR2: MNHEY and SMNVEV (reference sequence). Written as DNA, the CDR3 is TGTGCCAGCAGGGGCGGGGGGGCCAATGAAGCTTTCTTT. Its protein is CASRGGGANEAFF.

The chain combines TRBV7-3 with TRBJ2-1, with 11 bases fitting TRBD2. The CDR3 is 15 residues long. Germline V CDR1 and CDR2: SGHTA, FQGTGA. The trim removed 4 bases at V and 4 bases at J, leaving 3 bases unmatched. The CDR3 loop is CASSSTSGSYNEQFF. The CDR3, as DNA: TGTGCCAGCAGCTCCACTAGCGGGAGTTACAATGAGCAGTTCTTC.

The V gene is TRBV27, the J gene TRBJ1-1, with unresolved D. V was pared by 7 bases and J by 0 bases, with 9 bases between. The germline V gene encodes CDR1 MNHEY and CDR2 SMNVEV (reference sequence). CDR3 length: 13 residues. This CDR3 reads CASMRNLNTEAFF. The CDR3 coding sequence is TGTGCCAGCATGCGGAATCTGAACACTGAAGCTTTCTTT.

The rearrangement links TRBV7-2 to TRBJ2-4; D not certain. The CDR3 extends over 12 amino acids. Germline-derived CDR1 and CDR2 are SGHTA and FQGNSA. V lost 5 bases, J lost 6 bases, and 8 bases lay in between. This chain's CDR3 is CASSLNRNIQYF. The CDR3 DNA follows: TGTGCCAGCAGCCTGAACAGAAACATTCAGTACTTC. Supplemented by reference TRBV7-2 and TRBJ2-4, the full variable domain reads GAGVSQSPSNKVTEKGKDVELRCDPISGHTALYWYRQSLGQGLEFLIYFQGNSAPDKSGLPSDRFSAERTGGSVSTLTIQRTQQEDSAVYLCASSLNRNIQYFGAGTRLSVL.

The CDR3 reads CASSTQGSDEKLFF. CDR3 in DNA: TGTGCCAGCAGTACGCAGGGGAGTGACGAAAAACTGTTTTTT. The chain couples TRBV28 to TRBJ1-4; TRBD1 might be the D (6 bases). The CDR3 is 14 residues long. V was shortened by 5 bases and J by 8 bases, with 15 bases between the two germline ends. The germline CDR1 and CDR2 sequences are MDHEN and SYDVKM.

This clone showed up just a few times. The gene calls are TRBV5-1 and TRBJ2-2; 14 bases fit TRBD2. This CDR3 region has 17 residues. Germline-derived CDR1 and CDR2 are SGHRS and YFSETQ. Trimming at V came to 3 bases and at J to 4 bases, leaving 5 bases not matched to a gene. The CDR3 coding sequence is TGCGCCAGCAGCTCATCCGGACTAGCGGGAGGCACCGGGGAGCTGTTTTTT. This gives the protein CASSSSGLAGGTGELFF. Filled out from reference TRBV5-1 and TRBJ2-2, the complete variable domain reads KAGVTQTPRYLIKTRGQQVTLSCSPISGHRSVSWYQQTPGQGLQFLFEYFSETQRNKGNFPGRFSGRQFSNSRSEMNVSTLELGDSALYLCASSSSGLAGGTGELFFGEGSRLTVL.